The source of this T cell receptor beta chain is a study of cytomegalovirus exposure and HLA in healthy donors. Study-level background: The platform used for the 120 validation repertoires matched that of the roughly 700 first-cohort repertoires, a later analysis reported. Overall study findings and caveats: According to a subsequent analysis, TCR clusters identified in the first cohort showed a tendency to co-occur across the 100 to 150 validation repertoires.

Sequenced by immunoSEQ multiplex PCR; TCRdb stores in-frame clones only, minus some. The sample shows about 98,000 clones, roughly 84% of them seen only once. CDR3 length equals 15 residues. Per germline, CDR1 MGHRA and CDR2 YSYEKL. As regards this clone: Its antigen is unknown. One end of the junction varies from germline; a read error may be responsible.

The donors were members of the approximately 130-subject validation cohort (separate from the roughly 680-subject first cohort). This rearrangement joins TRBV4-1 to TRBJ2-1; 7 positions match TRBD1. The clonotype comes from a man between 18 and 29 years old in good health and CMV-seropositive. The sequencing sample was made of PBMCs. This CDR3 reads CASSQEQGWTHEQFF. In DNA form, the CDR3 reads TGTGCCAGCAGCCAAGAACAGGGGTGGACCCATGAGCAGTTCTTC.